The source of this T cell receptor (beta chain) is a study of T cells in Graves' hyperthyroidism and ophthalmopathy. Whole-study findings and limits: In the blood, most expanded thyroid clonotypes above 0.001 appeared as well.

In this sample, this clonotype turned up many times. Its matching antigen is unknown. The V and J ends lost 7 bases and 4 bases, in that order; junction bases with no gene match: 9. Germline assignment: CDR1 SGHRS and CDR2 YFSETQ. The CDR3 loop spans 17 amino acids. Out of approximately 10 ml of fresh peripheral blood came the PBMCs. RNA transcripts were the template for amplifying TCR beta CDR3 regions. HTBI primers were used for first-round RT-PCR of the TCR CDR3. TCRdb recomputed calls from the multiplex PCR reads with MiXCR, one row per CDR3 protein. This sample has 130,000 or so distinct CDR3 sequences, with around 21% found just once.

This sequence was found in a woman between 45 and 60 years old with Graves' hyperthyroidism that later progressed to Graves' ophthalmopathy. The specimen sequenced was blood. The genes are TRBV5-1 and TRBJ2-2, with TRBD2 identical over 14 bases. The CDR3 protein is CASRPRLAGGTTGELFF. The CDR3 coding sequence is TGCGCCAGCCGACCCCGACTAGCGGGAGGGACCACCGGGGAGCTGTTTTTT. The full variable domain, its missing parts supplied by reference TRBV5-1 and TRBJ2-2, is KAGVTQTPRYLIKTRGQQVTLSCSPISGHRSVSWYQQTPGQGLQFLFEYFSETQRNKGNFPGRFSGRQFSNSRSEMNVSTLELGDSALYLCASRPRLAGGTTGELFFGEGSRLTVL.